This T cell receptor beta chain was found in a study of beta chain features in type 1 diabetes. Expressed TCRB transcripts were sequenced, since all the RNA that had been isolated was reverse transcribed. Assay used: immunoSEQ multiplex PCR; TCRdb lists only in-frame clones, some missing. This sample has approximately 250,000 clones; over 9.5% occur once, and the top ten carry around 0.031%. Sampling consisted of one heparinised blood draw per donor, averaging about 116 mL. Regarding this clone: Its antigen remains unidentified.

This CDR3 contains 13 residues. V was pared by 7 bases and J by 4 bases, with 5 bases of the junction left unmatched. Germline CDR1 is MNHNS and CDR2 is SASEGT. Study-level results: PCR might show a preference for shorter templates, equally across patients and controls. Within each of all four CD4+ subsets, Type 1 diabetes patients had TCRB CDR3s that were moderately but significantly shorter.

The specimen was naive CD4+ T cells from blood. This sequence was found in a woman aged 18-29 years in good health. The chain employs TRBV6-1 and TRBJ1-2, with 8 bases aligning to TRBD1. CDR3 sequence reads: CASTGGAFYGYTF. CDR3 in DNA: TGTGCCAGCACAGGGGGCGCGTTCTATGGCTACACCTTC.